This T cell receptor (beta chain) was captured by sequencing in a study of CD4+ T cells in melanoma (dated by TCRdb to 2022 to 2024). About the investigation overall: Neoantigen-specific CD4+ T cells in human melanoma were investigated in the study.

The library was made by the immunoSEQ multiplex PCR assay. The clones in this table, taken by TCRdb from immuneACCESS, are in-frame only. Not every clone is retained; where verified, under half of the shortfall comes from an unresolved V gene, and the cause of the rest is unknown. The sample data list approximately 9,400 clones, and about 60% of these were observed just once. The ten top clones hold about 12% of the sample. Donors were patients with melanoma. Remarks on this clone: Its target antigen remains unknown. No much larger clone is present one base from it, and per-base qualities are unavailable.

Taken from cysteine to phenylalanine, the CDR3 has 15 residues. Only CDR3 DNA remains: 45 bases, in frame from the first base. Trimming costs V 0 bases and J 3 bases, and their ends lie 9 bases apart. The germline V gene specifies SGHRS as CDR1 and YFSETQ as CDR2. Overall study outcomes, separate from this receptor: Neoantigen-specific CD4+ T cells in melanoma were reported to show diverse differentiation states. The report described a correlation between neoantigen-specific CD4+ T cells and the function of CD8+ T cells, macrophages and B cells.

The sequence came from a human donor with melanoma. Material: cells from a culture (not recorded whether cultured in vitro). The chain joins TRBV5-1 to TRBJ1-4; the D gene is unclear. The DNA sequence is given as TGCGCCAGCAGCTTGGGCGGGGTCGCTAATGAAAAACTGTTTTTT. This yields the protein CASSLGGVANEKLFF.